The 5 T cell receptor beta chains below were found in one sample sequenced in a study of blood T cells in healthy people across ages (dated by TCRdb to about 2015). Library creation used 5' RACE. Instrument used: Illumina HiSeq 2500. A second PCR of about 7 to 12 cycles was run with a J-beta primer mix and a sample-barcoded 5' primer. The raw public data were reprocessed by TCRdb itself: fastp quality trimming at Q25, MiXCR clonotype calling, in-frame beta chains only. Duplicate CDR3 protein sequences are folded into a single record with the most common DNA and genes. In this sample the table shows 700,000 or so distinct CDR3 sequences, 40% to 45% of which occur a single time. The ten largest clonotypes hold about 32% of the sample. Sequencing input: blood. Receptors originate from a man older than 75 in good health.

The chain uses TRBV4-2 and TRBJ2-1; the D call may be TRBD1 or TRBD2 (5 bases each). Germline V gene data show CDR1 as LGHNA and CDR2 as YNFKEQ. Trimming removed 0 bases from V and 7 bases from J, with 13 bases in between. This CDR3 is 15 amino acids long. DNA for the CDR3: TGTGCCAGCAGCCAAGATTGGGACCCGCGGAATGAGCAGTTCTTC. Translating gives CASSQDWDPRNEQFF.

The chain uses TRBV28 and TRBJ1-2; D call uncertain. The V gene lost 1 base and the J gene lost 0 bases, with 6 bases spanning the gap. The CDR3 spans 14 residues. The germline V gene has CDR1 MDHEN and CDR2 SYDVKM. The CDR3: CASSLFLSNYGYTF. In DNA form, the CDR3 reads TGTGCCAGCAGTTTATTCCTCTCTAACTATGGCTACACCTTC.

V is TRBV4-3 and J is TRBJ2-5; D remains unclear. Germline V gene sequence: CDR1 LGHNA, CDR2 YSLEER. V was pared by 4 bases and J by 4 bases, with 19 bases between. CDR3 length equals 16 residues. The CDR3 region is CASSRLAGSFVETQYF. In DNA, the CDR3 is TGCGCCAGCAGCCGACTGGCTGGCAGTTTCGTAGAGACCCAGTACTTC.

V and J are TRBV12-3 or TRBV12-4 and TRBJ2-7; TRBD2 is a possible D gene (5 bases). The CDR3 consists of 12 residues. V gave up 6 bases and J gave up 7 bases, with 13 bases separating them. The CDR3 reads CASSRPGNEQYF. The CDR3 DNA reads TGTGCCAGCAGCAGACCGGGGAATGAGCAGTACTTC.

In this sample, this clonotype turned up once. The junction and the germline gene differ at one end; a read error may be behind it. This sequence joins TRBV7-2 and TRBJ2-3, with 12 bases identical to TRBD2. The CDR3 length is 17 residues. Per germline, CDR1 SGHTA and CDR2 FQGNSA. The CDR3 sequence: CASIIQSSGRATGTQYF. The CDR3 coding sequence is TGTGCCAGTATAATCCAATCTAGCGGGAGGGCGACAGGTACGCAGTATTTT.